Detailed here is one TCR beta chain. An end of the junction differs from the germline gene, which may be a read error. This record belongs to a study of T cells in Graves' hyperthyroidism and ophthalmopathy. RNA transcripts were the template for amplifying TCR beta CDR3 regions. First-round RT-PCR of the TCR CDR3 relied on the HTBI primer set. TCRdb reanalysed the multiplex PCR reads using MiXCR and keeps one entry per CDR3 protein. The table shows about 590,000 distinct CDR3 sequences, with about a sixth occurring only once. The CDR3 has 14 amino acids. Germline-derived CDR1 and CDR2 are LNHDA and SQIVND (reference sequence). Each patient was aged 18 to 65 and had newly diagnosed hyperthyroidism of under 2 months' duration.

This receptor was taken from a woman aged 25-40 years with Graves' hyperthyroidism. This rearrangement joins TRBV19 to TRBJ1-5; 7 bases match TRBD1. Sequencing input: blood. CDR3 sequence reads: CASGIDRGNQPQHF. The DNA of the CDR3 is TGTGCCAGTGGTATTGACAGGGGCAATCAGCCCCAGCATTTT.